This T cell receptor (beta chain) was identified during a study of blood T cell repertoires in COVID-19. About the research overall: Acute and convalescent COVID-19 samples came from the United States, Italy and Spain. T cells, B-cell-depleted T cells, or PBMCs provided the cDNA or gDNA that served as material.

Germline loops: CDR1 SEHNR, CDR2 FQNEAQ (reference sequence). The length of the CDR3 is 13 residues. V lost 6 bases, J lost 0 bases, and 8 bases lay in between. In the source study's methods: Estimation of nucleated cell counts was performed using reference gene primer amplification. Only in-frame clones appear in the TCRdb table, and some are missing; sequencing was by immunoSEQ multiplex PCR. From that table come the V and J calls and clone size; the DNA was used to work out D and trimming. The sample has 150,000 or so clones; about 88% are singletons. The chain uses TRBV7-9 and TRBJ1-1; maybe TRBD1 (5 bases). The receptor's source is a woman aged 80 or older with acute or convalescent COVID-19. Sequencing input: peripheral blood. CDR3 bases: TGTGCCAGCAGTCGGGACTTGAACACTGAAGCTTTCTTT. This gives the protein CASSRDLNTEAFF. Full variable domain (missing parts from reference TRBV7-9 and TRBJ1-1): DTGVSQNPRHKITKRGQNVTFRCDPISEHNRLYWYRQTLGQGPEFLTYFQNEAQLEKSRLLSDRFSAERPKGSFSTLEIQRTEQGDSAMYLCASSRDLNTEAFFGQGTRLTVV.